Given below is one TCR beta chain in context. Per the original data handling: Reference gene primer amplification gave estimated nucleated cell counts. The method was immunoSEQ multiplex PCR; TCRdb's version includes in-frame clones alone and lacks a portion of them. V, J and clone size reflect that table, while D and trimming were determined from the DNA. The sample lists roughly 410,000 clones; around 90% were seen once. The data were obtained in a study of blood T cell repertoires in COVID-19. Study as a whole: Donors in the United States, Italy and Spain gave samples during acute or convalescent COVID-19. In each case, the material was cDNA or gDNA derived from T cells, B-cell-depleted T cells, or PBMCs.

The CDR3 is 14 amino acids. The V and J ends lost 3 bases and 0 bases respectively, with 7 bases between them. The germline V gene has CDR1 WNHNN and CDR2 SYGVQD (reference sequence). The TCR originated in a man aged 40-49 years with acute or convalescent COVID-19. The sample comprised peripheral blood. The V and J genes are TRBV10-1 and TRBJ2-3; D uncertain. CDR3 protein: CASSERHSTDTQYF. CDR3 DNA: TGCGCCAGCAGTGAAAGACACAGCACAGATACGCAGTATTTT.